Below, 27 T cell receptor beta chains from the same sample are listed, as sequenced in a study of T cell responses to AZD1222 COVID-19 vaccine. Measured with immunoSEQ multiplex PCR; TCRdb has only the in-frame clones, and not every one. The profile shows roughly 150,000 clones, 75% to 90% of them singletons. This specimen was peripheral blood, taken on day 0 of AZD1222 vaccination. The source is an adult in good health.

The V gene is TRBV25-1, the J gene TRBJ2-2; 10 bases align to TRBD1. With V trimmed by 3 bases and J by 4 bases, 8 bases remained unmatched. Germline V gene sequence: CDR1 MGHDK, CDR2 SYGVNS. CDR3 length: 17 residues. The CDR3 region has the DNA TGTGCCAGCAGTGAGGGACAGGGGAAGGTAGTCACCGGGGAGCTGTTTTTT. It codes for CASSEGQGKVVTGELFF.

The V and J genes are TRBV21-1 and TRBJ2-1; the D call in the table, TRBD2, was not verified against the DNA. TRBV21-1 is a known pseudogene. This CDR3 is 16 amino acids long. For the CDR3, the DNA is TGTGCCAGCAGCTTTCAGATAGGAGCGGGGTACAATGAGCAGTTCTTC. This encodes CASSFQIGAGYNEQFF.

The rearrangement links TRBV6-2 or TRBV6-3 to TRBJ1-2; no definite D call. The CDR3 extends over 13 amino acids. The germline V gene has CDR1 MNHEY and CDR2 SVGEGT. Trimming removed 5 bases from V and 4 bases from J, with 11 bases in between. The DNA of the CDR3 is TGTGCCAGCAGTACCACGGGCGCCTATGGCTACACCTTC. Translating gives CASSTTGAYGYTF.

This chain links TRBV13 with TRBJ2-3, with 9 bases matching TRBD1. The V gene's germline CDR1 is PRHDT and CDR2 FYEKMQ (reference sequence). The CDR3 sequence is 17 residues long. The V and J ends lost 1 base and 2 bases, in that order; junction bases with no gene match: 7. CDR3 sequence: CASSLDYGTGSTDTQYF. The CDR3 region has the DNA TGTGCCAGCAGCTTAGACTACGGGACAGGGTCCACAGATACGCAGTATTTT.

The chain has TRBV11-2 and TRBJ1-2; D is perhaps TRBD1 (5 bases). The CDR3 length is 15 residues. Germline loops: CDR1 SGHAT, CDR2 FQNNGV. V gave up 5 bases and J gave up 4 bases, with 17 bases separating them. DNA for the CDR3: TGTGCCAGCAGCGCGACGGGATTCGACAGCTATGGCTACACCTTC. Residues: CASSATGFDSYGYTF. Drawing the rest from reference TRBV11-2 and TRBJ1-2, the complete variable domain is EAGVAQSPRYKIIEKRQSVAFWCNPISGHATLYWYQQILGQGPKLLIQFQNNGVVDDSQLPKDRFSAERLKGVDSTLKIQPAKLEDSAVYLCASSATGFDSYGYTFGSGTRLTVV.

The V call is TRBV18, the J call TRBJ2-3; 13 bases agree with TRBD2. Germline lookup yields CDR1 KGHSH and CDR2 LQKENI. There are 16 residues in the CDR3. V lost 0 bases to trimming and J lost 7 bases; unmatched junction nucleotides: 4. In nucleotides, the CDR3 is TGTGCCAGCTCACCACCGACTAGCGGGGGGAGAAATACGCAGTATTTT. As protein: CASSPPTSGGRNTQYF. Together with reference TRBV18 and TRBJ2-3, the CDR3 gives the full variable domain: NAGVMQNPRHLVRRRGQEARLRCSPMKGHSHVYWYRQLPEEGLKFMVYLQKENIIDESGMPKERFSAEFPKEGPSILRIQQVVRGDSAAYFCASSPPTSGGRNTQYFGPGTRLTVL.

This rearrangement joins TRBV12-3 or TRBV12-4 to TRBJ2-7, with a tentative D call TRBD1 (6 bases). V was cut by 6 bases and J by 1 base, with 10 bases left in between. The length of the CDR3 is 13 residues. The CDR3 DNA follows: TGTGCCAGCAGGAAACAGGGATCCTACGAGCAGTACGTC. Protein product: CASRKQGSYEQYV.

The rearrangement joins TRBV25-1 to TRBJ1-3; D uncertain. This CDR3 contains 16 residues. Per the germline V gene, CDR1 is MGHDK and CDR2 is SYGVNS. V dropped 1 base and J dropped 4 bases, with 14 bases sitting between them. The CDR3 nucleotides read TGTGCCAGCAGTGAATTTAGCCCGGAGGCCGGAAACACCATATATTTT. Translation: CASSEFSPEAGNTIYF.

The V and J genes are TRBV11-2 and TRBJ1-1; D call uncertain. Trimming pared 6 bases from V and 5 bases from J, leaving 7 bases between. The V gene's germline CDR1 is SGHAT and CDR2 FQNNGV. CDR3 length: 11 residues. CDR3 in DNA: TGTGCCAGCAGTCTCATAACTGAAGCTTTCTTT. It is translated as CASSLITEAFF. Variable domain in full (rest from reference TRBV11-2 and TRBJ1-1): EAGVAQSPRYKIIEKRQSVAFWCNPISGHATLYWYQQILGQGPKLLIQFQNNGVVDDSQLPKDRFSAERLKGVDSTLKIQPAKLEDSAVYLCASSLITEAFFGQGTRLTVV.

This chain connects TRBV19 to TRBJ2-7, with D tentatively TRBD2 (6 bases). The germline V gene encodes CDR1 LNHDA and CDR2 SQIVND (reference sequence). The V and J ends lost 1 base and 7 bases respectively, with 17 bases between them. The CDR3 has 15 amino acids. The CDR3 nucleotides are TGTGCCAGTAGTATAGTCGGGGGAGCTCCACCTGAGCAGTACTTC. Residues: CASSIVGGAPPEQYF.

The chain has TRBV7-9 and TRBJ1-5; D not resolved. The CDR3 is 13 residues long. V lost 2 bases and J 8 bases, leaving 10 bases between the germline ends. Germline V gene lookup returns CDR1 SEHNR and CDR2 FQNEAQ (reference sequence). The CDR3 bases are TGTGCCAGCAGCTTAAGTGTAGAAGAGCCCCAGCATTTT. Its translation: CASSLSVEEPQHF. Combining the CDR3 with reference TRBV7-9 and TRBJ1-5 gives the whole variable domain DTGVSQNPRHKITKRGQNVTFRCDPISEHNRLYWYRQTLGQGPEFLTYFQNEAQLEKSRLLSDRFSAERPKGSFSTLEIQRTEQGDSAMYLCASSLSVEEPQHFGDGTRLSIL.

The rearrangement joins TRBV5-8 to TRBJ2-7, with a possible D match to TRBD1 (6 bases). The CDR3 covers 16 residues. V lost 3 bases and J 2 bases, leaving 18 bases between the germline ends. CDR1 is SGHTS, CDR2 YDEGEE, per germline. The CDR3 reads CASSSGTPSRTYEQYF. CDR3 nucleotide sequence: TGTGCCAGCAGCTCCGGGACACCCTCAAGGACCTACGAGCAGTACTTC.

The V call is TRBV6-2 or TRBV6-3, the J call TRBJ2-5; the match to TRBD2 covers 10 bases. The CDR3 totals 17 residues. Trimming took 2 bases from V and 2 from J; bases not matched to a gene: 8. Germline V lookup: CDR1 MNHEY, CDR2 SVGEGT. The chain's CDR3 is CASSYGLAGGSQETQYF. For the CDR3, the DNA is TGTGCCAGCAGTTACGGGTTAGCGGGGGGATCTCAAGAGACCCAGTACTTC.

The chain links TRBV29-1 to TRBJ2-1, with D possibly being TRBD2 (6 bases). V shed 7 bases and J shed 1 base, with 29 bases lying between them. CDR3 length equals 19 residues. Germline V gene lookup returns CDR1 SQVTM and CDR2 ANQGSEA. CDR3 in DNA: TGCAGCGCCTGGAGCGGGCGGGACCATAAAATGGGTTCCTACAATGAGCAGTTCTTC. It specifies CSAWSGRDHKMGSYNEQFF.

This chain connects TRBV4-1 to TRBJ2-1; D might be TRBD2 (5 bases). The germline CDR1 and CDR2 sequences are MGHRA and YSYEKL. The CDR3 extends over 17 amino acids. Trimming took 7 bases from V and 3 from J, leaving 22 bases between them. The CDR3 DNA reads TGCGCCAGCACCCCGCCCCCCTCCCAAGGAGGCTACAATGAGCAGTTCTTC. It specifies CASTPPPSQGGYNEQFF.

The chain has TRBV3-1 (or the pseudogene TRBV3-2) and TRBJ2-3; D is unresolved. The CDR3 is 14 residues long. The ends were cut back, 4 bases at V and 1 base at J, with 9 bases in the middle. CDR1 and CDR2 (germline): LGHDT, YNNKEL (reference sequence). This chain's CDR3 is CASSLWPRTDTQYF. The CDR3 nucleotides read TGTGCCAGCAGCCTGTGGCCTCGCACAGATACGCAGTATTTT.

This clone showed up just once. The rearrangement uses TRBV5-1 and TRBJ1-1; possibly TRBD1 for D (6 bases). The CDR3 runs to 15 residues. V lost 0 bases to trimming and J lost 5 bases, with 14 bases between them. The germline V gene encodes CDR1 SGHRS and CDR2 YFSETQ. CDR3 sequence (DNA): TGCGCCAGCAGCTTGGAACAGGGACGGTGGACTGAAGCTTTCTTT. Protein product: CASSLEQGRWTEAFF.

This CDR3 is CASSWVGVEQFF. CDR3 DNA sequence: TGTGCCAGCAGTTGGGTCGGGGTTGAGCAGTTCTTC. This chain uses TRBV6-2 or TRBV6-3 with TRBJ2-1; D may be TRBD2 (5 bases). With 4 bases removed from V and 9 bases from J, the gap between germline ends came to 10 bases. CDR3 length: 12 amino acids. Looked up from germline, CDR1 is MNHEY and CDR2 is SVGEGT.

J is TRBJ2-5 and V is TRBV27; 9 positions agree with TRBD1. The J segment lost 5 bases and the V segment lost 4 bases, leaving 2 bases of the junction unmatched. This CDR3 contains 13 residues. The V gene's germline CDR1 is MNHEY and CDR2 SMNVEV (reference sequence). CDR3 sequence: CASSWGQGETQYF. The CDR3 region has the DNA TGTGCCAGCAGTTGGGGACAGGGCGAGACCCAGTACTTC.

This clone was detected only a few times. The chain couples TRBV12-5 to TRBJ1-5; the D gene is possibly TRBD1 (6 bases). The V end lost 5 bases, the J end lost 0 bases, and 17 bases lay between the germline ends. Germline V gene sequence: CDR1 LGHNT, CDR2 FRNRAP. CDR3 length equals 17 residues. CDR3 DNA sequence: TGTGCTAGTGGTCTTTCAGGGGCCCAATATAGCAATCAGCCCCAGCATTTT. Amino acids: CASGLSGAQYSNQPQHF.

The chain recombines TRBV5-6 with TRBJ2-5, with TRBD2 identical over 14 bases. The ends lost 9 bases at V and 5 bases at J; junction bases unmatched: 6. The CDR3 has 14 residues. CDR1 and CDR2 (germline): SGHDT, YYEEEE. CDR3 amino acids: CATRLAGGRETQYF. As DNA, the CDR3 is TGTGCCACCCGACTAGCGGGGGGGCGGGAGACCCAGTACTTC.

The CDR3 here is CASMRSFEFKYGYTF. CDR3 coding DNA: TGTGCCAGCATGAGGTCGTTCGAGTTTAAATATGGCTACACCTTC. The chain uses TRBV6-5 and TRBJ1-2; D is ambiguous. Germline CDR1 MNHEY, CDR2 SVGAGI. The CDR3 sequence is 15 residues long. V lost 7 bases and J lost 5, with 20 bases in between.

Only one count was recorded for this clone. The CDR3: CASSLTVRSNQPQHF. CDR3 DNA: TGTGCCAGCAGCCTAACTGTGCGGAGCAATCAGCCCCAGCATTTT. The chain uses TRBV6-2 or TRBV6-3 and TRBJ1-5; D is unclear. Germline V gene data show CDR1 as MNHEY and CDR2 as SVGEGT. The V end lost 6 bases, the J end lost 1 base, and 13 bases lay between the germline ends. The CDR3 runs 15 residues.

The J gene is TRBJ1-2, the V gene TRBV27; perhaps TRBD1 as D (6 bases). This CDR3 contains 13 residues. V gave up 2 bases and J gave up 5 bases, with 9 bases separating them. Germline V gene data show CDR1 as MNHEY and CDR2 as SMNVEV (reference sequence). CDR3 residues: CASSLTGRYGYTF. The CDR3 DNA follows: TGTGCCAGCAGTTTAACAGGGAGGTATGGCTACACCTTC.

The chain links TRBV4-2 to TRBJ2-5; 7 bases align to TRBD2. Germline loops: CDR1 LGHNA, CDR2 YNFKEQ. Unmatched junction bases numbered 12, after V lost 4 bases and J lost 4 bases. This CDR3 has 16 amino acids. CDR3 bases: TGTGCCAGCAGCCCTCTGACTAGCTTACAGGCAGAGACCCAGTACTTC. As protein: CASSPLTSLQAETQYF.

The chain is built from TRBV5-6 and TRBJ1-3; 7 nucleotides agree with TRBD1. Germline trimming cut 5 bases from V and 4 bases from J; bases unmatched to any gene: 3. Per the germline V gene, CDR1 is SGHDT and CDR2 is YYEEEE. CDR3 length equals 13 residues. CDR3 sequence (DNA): TGTGCCAGCAGACGGGACAGAGGAAACACCATATATTTT. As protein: CASRRDRGNTIYF.

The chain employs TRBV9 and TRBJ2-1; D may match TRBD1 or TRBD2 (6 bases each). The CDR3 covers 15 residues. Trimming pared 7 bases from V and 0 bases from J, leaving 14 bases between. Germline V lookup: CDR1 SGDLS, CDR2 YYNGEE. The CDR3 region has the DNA TGTGCCAGCGCCAGAGGGGGGAGCTCCTACAATGAGCAGTTCTTC. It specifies CASARGGSSYNEQFF.